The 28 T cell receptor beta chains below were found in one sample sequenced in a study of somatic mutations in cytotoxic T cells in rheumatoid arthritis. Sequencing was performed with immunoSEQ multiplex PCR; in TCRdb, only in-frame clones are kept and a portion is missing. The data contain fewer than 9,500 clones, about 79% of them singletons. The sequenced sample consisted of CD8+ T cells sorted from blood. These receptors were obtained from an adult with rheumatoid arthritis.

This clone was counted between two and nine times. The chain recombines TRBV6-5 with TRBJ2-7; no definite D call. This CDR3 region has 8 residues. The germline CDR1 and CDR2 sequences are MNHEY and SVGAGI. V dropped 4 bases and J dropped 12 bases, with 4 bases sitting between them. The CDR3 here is CASSSRYF. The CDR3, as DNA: TGTGCCAGCAGTTCTCGGTACTTC.

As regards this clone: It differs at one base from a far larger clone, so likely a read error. Written as DNA, the CDR3 is TGTGCCAGCAGCCCCTGGGATAGCGGGAAGGAGACCCAGTACTTC. Translated, it gives CASSPWDSGKETQYF. The V and J genes are TRBV13 and TRBJ2-5; TRBD2 agrees at 8 bases. Per the germline V gene, CDR1 is PRHDT and CDR2 is FYEKMQ (reference sequence). With V trimmed by 5 bases and J by 5 bases, 10 bases remained unmatched. CDR3 length: 15 residues.

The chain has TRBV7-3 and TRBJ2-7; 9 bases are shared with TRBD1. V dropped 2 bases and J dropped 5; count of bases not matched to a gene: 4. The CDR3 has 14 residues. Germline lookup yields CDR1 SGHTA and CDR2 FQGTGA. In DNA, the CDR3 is TGTGCCAGCAGCTTAGGACAGGGGATAAACGAGCAGTACTTC. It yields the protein CASSLGQGINEQYF.

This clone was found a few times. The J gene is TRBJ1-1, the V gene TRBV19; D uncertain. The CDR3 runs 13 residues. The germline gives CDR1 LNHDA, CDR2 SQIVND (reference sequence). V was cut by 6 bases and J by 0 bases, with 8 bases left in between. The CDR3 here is CASSQAVNTEAFF. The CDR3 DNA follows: TGTGCCAGTAGCCAAGCTGTGAACACTGAAGCTTTCTTT.

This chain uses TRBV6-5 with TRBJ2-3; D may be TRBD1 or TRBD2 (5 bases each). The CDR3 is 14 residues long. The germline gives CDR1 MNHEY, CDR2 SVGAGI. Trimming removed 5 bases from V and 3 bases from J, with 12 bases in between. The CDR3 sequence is CASSNLGPTDTQYF. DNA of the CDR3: TGTGCCAGCAGTAACCTGGGACCTACAGATACGCAGTATTTT.

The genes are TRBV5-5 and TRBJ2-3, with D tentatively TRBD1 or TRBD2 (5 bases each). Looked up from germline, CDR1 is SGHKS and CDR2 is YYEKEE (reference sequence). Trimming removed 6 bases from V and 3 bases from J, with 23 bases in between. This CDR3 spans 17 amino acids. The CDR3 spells CASTAESGLGGTDTQYF. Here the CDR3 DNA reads TGTGCCAGCACCGCCGAGTCGGGGCTGGGTGGGACAGATACGCAGTATTTT.

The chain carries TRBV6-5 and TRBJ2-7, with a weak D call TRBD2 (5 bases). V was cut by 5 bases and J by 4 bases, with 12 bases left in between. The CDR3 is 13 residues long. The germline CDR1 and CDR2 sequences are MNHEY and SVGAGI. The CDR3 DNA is TGTGCCAGCAGTCCCGGGGTGGGATACGAGCAGTACTTC. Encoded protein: CASSPGVGYEQYF.

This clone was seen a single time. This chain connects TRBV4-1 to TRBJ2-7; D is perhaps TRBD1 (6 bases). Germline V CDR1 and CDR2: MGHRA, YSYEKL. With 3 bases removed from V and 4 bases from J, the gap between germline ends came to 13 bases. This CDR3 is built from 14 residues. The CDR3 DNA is TGCGCCAGCAGCCAGTCCTCCACAGGGTACGAGCAGTACTTC. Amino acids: CASSQSSTGYEQYF.

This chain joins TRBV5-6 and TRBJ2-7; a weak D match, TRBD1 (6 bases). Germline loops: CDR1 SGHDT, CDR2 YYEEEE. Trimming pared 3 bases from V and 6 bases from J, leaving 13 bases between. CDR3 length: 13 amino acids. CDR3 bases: TGTGCCAGCAGCTCAGGGGCCCGGGCCGAGCAGTACTTC. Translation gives CASSSGARAEQYF. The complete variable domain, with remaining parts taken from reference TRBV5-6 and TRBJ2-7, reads DAGVTQSPTHLIKTRGQQVTLRCSPKSGHDTVSWYQQALGQGPQFIFQYYEEEERQRGNFPDRFSGHQFPNYSSELNVNALLLGDSALYLCASSSGARAEQYFGPGTRLTVT.

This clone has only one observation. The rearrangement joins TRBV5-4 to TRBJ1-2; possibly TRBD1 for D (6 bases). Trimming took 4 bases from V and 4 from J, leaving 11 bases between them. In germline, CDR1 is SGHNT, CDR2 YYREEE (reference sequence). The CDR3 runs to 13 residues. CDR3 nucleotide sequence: TGTGCCAGCAGCCCGGGGGGCAGCTATGGCTACACCTTC. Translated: CASSPGGSYGYTF.

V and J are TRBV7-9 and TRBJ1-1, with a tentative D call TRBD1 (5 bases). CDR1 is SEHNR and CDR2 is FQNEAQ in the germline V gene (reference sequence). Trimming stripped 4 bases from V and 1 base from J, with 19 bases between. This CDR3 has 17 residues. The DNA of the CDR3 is TGTGCCAGCAGCTCCCCAGGGCGGGGACTTGGGAACACTGAAGCTTTCTTT. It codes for CASSSPGRGLGNTEAFF.

CDR3 residues: CASSVGRSTDTQYF. The CDR3 nucleotides read TGTGCCAGCAGTGTAGGCCGTAGCACAGATACGCAGTATTTT. The chain employs TRBV6-1 and TRBJ2-3, with no clear D. V was trimmed by 4 bases and J by 0 bases, leaving 8 bases between them. Germline lookup yields CDR1 MNHNS and CDR2 SASEGT. The CDR3 length is 14 residues.

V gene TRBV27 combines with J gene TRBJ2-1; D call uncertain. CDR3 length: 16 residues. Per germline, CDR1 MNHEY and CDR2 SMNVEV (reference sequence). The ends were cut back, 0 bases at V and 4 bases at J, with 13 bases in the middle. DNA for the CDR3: TGTGCCAGCAGTTTATCGGAGCCAAATATATACAATGAGCAGTTCTTC. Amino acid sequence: CASSLSEPNIYNEQFF.

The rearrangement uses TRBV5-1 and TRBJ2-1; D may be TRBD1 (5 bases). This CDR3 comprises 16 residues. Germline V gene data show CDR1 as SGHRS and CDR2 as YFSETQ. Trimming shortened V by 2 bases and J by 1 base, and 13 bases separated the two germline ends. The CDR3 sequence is CASSLGVKGSYNEQFF. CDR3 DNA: TGCGCCAGCAGCTTAGGGGTGAAGGGATCCTACAATGAGCAGTTCTTC.

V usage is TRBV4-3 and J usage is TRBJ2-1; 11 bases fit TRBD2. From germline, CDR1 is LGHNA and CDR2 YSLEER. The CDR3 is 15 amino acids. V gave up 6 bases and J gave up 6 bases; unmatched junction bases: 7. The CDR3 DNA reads TGCGCCAGCAGGATAATAGCGGGGGGGCCCAATGAGCAGTTCTTC. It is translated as CASRIIAGGPNEQFF.

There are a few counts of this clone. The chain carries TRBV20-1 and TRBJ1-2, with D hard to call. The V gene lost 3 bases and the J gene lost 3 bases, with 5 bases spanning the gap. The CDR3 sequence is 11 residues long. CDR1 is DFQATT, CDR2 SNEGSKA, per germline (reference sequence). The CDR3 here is CSARQDYGYTF. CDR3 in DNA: TGCAGTGCTAGGCAGGACTATGGCTACACCTTC.

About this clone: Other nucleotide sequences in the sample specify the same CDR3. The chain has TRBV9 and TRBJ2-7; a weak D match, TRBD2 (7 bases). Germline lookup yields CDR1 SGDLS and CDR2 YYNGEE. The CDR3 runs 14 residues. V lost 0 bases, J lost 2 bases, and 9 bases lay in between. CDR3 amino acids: CASSVGGGPYEQYF. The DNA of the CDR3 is TGTGCCAGCAGCGTAGGGGGGGGGCCCTACGAGCAGTACTTC.

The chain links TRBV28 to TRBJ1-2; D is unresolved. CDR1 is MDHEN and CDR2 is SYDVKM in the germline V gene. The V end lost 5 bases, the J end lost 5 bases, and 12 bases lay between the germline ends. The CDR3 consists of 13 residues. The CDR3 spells CASSPIGIYGYTF. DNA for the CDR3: TGTGCCAGCAGTCCGATTGGGATTTATGGCTACACCTTC.

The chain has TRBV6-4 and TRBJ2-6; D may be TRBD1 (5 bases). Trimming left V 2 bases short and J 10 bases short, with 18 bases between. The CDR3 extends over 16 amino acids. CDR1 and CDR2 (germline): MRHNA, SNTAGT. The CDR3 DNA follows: TGTGCCAGCAGTGACAGCATCGGACACAATATTAACGTCCTGACTTTC. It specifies CASSDSIGHNINVLTF.

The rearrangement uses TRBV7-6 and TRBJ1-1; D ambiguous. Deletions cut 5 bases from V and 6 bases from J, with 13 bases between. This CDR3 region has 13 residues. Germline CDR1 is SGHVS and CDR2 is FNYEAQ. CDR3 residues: CASSGEGTSEAFF. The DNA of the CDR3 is TGTGCCAGCAGCGGAGAGGGTACTTCTGAAGCTTTCTTT.

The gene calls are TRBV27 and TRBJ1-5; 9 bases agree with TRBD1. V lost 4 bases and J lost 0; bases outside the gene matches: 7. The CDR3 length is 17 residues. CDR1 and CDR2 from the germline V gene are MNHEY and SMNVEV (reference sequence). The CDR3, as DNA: TGTGCCAGCAGTTCGGGGACAGGGCGGATTAGCAATCAGCCCCAGCATTTT. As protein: CASSSGTGRISNQPQHF.

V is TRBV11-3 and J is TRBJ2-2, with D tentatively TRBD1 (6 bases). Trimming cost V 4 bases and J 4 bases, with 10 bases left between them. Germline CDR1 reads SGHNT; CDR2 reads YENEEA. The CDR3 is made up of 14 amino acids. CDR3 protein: CASSSDRFTGELFF. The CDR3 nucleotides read TGTGCCAGCAGCTCGGACAGATTCACCGGGGAGCTGTTTTTT. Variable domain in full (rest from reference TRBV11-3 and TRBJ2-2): EAGVVQSPRYKIIEKKQPVAFWCNPISGHNTLYWYLQNLGQGPELLIRYENEEAVDDSQLPKDRFSAERLKGVDSTLKIQPAELGDSAVYLCASSSDRFTGELFFGEGSRLTVL.

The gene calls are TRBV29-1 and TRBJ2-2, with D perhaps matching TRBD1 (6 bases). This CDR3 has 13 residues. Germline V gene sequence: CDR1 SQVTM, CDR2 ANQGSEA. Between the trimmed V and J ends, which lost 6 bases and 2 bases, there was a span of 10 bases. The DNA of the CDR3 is TGCAGCGTCACGGACAGCAACACCGGGGAGCTGTTTTTT. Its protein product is CSVTDSNTGELFF.

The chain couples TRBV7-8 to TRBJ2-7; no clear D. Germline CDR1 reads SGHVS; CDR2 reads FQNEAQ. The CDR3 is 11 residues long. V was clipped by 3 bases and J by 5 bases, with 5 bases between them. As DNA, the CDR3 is TGTGCCAGCAGCTTTAGCCACGAGCAGTACTTC. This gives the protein CASSFSHEQYF.

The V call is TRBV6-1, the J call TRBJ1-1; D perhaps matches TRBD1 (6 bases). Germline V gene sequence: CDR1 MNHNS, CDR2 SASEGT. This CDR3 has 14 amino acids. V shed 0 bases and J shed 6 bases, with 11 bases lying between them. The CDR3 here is CASSEAGGAPEAFF. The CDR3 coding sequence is TGTGCCAGCAGTGAAGCGGGGGGGGCCCCTGAAGCTTTCTTT.

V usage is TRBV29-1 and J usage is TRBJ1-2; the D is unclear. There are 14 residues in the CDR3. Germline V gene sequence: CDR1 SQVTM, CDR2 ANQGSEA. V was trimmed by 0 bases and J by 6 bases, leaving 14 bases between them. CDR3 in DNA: TGCAGCGTTGAAGAGAGGTACAGTCTCGATGGCTACACCTTC. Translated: CSVEERYSLDGYTF.

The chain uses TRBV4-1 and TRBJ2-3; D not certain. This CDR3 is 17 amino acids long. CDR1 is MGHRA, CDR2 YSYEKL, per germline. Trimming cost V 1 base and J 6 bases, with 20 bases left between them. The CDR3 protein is CASSQGSSLLPGDTQYF. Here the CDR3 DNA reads TGCGCCAGCAGCCAAGGCTCAAGTCTCCTTCCCGGGGATACGCAGTATTTT.

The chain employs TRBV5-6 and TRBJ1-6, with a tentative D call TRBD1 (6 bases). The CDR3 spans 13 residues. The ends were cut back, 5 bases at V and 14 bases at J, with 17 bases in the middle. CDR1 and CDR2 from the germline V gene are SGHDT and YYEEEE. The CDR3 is CASSLATGSTLHF. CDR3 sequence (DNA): TGTGCCAGCAGTCTAGCCACAGGGAGCACCCTCCACTTT.